This TCR beta chain emerged from a study of T cells in Graves' hyperthyroidism and ophthalmopathy. Study at large: At initial diagnosis, before any treatment had begun, peripheral blood was obtained.

Whole-study findings and limits: Appearing also in blood were most of the thyroid clonotypes expanded above 0.001.

V was clipped by 2 bases and J by 2 bases, with 7 bases between them. The CDR3 is 13 residues long. Per germline, CDR1 LGHDT and CDR2 YNNKEL (reference sequence). There were TCR beta CDR3 regions amplified from RNA transcripts. The HTBI primer set served for first-round RT-PCR of the TCR CDR3. TCRdb analysed the multiplex PCR reads with MiXCR anew, one entry per CDR3 protein. The sample holds 250,000 to 400,000 distinct CDR3 sequences, approximately 13% seen once. In the ophthalmopathy cohort, Clinical Activity Score was at least 3, NOSPECS grade at least 4, and duration under 3 months. Researchers barred patients who had uncontrolled infection, other autoimmune disease, pregnancy or lactation. This clonotype was recorded many times. Antigen unknown.

V gene TRBV3-1 combines with J gene TRBJ2-7; D is uncertain. This receptor was identified in a woman between 40 and 55 years old with Graves' ophthalmopathy. Sequenced input: blood. The CDR3 reads CASSQLTPYEQYF. In DNA, the CDR3 is TGTGCCAGCAGCCAACTAACTCCCTACGAGCAGTACTTC.